This entry lists 12 T cell receptor beta chains sequenced from one sample in a study of T cell repertoires in cytomegalovirus infection. Their antigens remain unidentified. Each CDR3 protein is one row after TCRdb ran MiXCR on the reads. The sample lists tens of thousands of distinct CDR3 sequences, around a fifth occurring once. The input for sequencing was CD8+ T cells from cultured PBMCs, taken from culture after CMV antigen stimulation. These receptors were collected from a human donor in good health (CMV status not recorded). Some clones in this sample may be carry-over from other donors' samples.

This clonotype was seen more than once but under ten times. J is TRBJ2-1 and V is TRBV24-1; 11 bases match TRBD2. This CDR3 comprises 15 residues. With 5 bases clipped from V and 9 bases from J, the junction kept 8 bases outside the gene matches. Germline V CDR1 and CDR2: KGHDR, SFDVKD. CDR3 amino acids: CATSAPSGRYREQFF. CDR3 DNA: TGTGCCACCAGTGCCCCTAGCGGGAGGTACCGTGAGCAGTTCTTC.

The J gene is TRBJ1-2, the V gene TRBV5-1; possible D gene TRBD1, 5 bases. The V gene lost 0 bases and the J gene lost 4 bases, with 19 bases spanning the gap. CDR3 length: 17 residues. CDR1 and CDR2 from the germline V gene are SGHRS and YFSETQ. CDR3 region: CASSLEPGGAIGYGYTF. DNA of the CDR3: TGCGCCAGCAGCTTGGAGCCAGGTGGGGCAATTGGCTATGGCTACACCTTC. Drawing the rest from reference TRBV5-1 and TRBJ1-2, the complete variable domain is KAGVTQTPRYLIKTRGQQVTLSCSPISGHRSVSWYQQTPGQGLQFLFEYFSETQRNKGNFPGRFSGRQFSNSRSEMNVSTLELGDSALYLCASSLEPGGAIGYGYTFGSGTRLTVV.

The chain has TRBV7-9 and TRBJ2-7; D is unresolved. This CDR3 has 12 residues. V gave up 6 bases and J gave up 5 bases, with 11 bases separating them. The germline CDR1 and CDR2 sequences are SEHNR and FQNEAQ (reference sequence). The CDR3 nucleotides read TGTGCCAGCAGGCTGGGAACGAACGAGCAGTACTTC. This codes for CASRLGTNEQYF.

The rearrangement links TRBV2 to TRBJ1-5; D remains unclear. V gave up 6 bases and J gave up 0 bases, with 9 bases separating them. The CDR3 runs to 14 residues. From germline, CDR1 is SNHLY and CDR2 FYNNEI. CDR3 sequence: CASSDAYSNQPQHF. CDR3 coding DNA: TGTGCCAGCAGCGATGCTTATAGCAATCAGCCCCAGCATTTT.

This chain uses TRBV20-1 with TRBJ2-7, with 9 positions matching TRBD1. With V trimmed by 7 bases and J by 4 bases, 17 bases remained unmatched. From germline, CDR1 is DFQATT and CDR2 SNEGSKA (reference sequence). The CDR3 contains 16 residues. The CDR3 protein is CSVPNPPGQGRYEQYF. DNA of the CDR3: TGCAGTGTTCCGAACCCTCCGGGACAGGGTCGGTACGAGCAGTACTTC.

The sample holds a few counts of this clonotype. This chain links TRBV11-2 with TRBJ2-1; D gene ambiguous. The germline CDR1 and CDR2 sequences are SGHAT and FQNNGV. The V end lost 7 bases, the J end lost 3 bases, and 13 bases lay between the germline ends. The CDR3 runs to 14 residues. CDR3 nucleotide sequence: TGTGCCAGCAACCCTTTGGGTATCTACAATGAGCAGTTCTTC. Its protein product is CASNPLGIYNEQFF.

The gene calls are TRBV7-8 and TRBJ1-5; the D is unclear. Germline V lookup: CDR1 SGHVS, CDR2 FQNEAQ. Deletions cut 3 bases from V and 2 bases from J, with 11 bases between. CDR3 length: 15 amino acids. The CDR3 DNA reads TGTGCCAGCAGCTTGGGCGGATGGGGCAATCAGCCCCAGCATTTT. Translating gives CASSLGGWGNQPQHF.

The table lists this clonotype with a few counts. J is TRBJ1-2 and V is TRBV7-2, with 9 nucleotides matching TRBD1. Trimming took 4 bases from V and 8 from J; bases not matched to a gene: 11. The CDR3 has 15 amino acids. Germline CDR1 reads SGHTA; CDR2 reads FQGNSA. This CDR3 is CASSSSGTGYEGYTF. In DNA form, the CDR3 reads TGTGCCAGCAGCTCATCCGGGACAGGGTATGAGGGCTACACCTTC.

The chain carries TRBV28 and TRBJ2-5; D is undetermined. CDR3 length: 12 residues. Trimming pared 6 bases from V and 3 bases from J, leaving 8 bases between. Germline V lookup: CDR1 MDHEN, CDR2 SYDVKM. The CDR3 protein is CASSPEEETQYF. CDR3 nucleotides: TGTGCCAGCAGCCCCGAGGAAGAGACCCAGTACTTC.

V and J are TRBV6-2 or TRBV6-3 and TRBJ1-1, with 7 nucleotides matching TRBD1. The CDR3 runs 14 residues. Looked up from germline, CDR1 is MNHEY and CDR2 is SVGEGT. V lost 7 bases and J lost 4; bases outside the gene matches: 9. Here the CDR3 reads CASTPTGYGTEAFF. Here the CDR3 DNA reads TGTGCCAGCACCCCGACAGGGTACGGCACTGAAGCTTTCTTT.

This clonotype was observed a handful of times. The chain recombines TRBV6-1 with TRBJ2-1, with a possible D match to TRBD2 (5 bases). This CDR3 spans 16 amino acids. The ends were cut back, 2 bases at V and 1 base at J, with 12 bases in the middle. Germline V lookup: CDR1 MNHNS, CDR2 SASEGT. The CDR3 DNA reads TGTGCCAGCAGTGAAATTCGGGGTAGGTCCTACAATGAGCAGTTCTTC. Translated, it gives CASSEIRGRSYNEQFF.

This rearrangement joins TRBV6-6 to TRBJ2-3; D is unresolved. The CDR3 is 12 amino acids. Germline V CDR1 and CDR2: MNHNY, SVGAGI (reference sequence). V lost 5 bases and J lost 7, with 10 bases in between. This CDR3 is CASSRPRNTQYF. Written as DNA, the CDR3 is TGTGCCAGCAGTCGACCTAGGAATACGCAGTATTTT.